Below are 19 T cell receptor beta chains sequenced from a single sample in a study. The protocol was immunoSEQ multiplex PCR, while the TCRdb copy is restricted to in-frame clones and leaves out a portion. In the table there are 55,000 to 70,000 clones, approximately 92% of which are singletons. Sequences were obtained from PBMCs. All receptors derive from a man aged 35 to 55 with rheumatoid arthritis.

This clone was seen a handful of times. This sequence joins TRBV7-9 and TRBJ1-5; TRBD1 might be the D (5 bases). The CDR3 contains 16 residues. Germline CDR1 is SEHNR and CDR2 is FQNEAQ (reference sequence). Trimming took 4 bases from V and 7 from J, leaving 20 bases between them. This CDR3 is CASSSSLGGAGQPQHF. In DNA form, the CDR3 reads TGTGCCAGCAGCTCATCGTTGGGGGGTGCGGGGCAGCCCCAGCATTTT.

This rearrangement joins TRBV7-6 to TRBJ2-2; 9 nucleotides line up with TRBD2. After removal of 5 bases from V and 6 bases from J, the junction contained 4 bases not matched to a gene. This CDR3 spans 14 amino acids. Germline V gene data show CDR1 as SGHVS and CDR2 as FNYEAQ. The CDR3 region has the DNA TGTGCCAGCAGCGTTAGCGGGGGAGCCGGGGAGCTGTTTTTT. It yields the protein CASSVSGGAGELFF.

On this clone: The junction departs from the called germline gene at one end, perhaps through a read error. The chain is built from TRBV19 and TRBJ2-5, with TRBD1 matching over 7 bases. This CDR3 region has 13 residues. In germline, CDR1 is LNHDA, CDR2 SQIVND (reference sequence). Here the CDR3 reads CASSVDRDETQYF. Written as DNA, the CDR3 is TGTGCCAGTAGTGTAGACAGGGATGAGACCCAGTACTTC.

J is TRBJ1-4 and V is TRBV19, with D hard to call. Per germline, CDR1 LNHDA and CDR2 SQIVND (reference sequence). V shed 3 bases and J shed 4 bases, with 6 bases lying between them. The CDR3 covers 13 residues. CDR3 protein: CASSIQVNEKLFF. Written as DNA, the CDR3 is TGTGCCAGTAGTATCCAGGTTAATGAAAAACTGTTTTTT.

The CDR3 sequence: CASSPGGLNSGNTIYF. As DNA, the CDR3 is TGTGCCAGCAGCCCCGGTGGACTGAACTCTGGAAACACCATATATTTT. The rearrangement links TRBV11-1 to TRBJ1-3, with unresolved D. CDR3 length: 16 residues. Germline CDR1 reads SGHAT; CDR2 reads FQDESV (reference sequence). V was pared by 5 bases and J by 0 bases, with 14 bases between.

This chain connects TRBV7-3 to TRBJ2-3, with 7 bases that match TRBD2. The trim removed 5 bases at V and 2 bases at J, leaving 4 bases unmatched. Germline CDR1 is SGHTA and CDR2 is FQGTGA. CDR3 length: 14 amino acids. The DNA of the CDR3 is TGTGCCAGCAGCCCCGGGACTACCACAGATACGCAGTATTTT. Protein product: CASSPGTTTDTQYF.

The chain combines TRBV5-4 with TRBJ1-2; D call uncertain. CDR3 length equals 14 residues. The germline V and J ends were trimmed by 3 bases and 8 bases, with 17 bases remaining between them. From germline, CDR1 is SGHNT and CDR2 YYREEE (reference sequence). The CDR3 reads CASSSQKLVLGYTF. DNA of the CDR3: TGTGCCAGCAGCTCGCAGAAACTCGTACTGGGCTACACCTTC.

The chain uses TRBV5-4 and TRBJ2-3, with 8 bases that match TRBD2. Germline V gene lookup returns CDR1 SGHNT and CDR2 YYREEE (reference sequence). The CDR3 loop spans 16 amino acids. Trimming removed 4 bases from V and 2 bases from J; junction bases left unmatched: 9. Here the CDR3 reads CASSVATSGHTDTQYF. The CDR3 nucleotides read TGTGCCAGCAGCGTGGCCACTAGCGGACACACAGATACGCAGTATTTT.

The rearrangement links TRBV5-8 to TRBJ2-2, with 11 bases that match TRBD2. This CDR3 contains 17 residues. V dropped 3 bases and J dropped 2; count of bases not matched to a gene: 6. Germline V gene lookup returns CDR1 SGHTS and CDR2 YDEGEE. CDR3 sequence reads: CASSSGGLAVNTGELFF. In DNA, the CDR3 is TGTGCCAGCAGCTCCGGGGGACTAGCGGTTAACACCGGGGAGCTGTTTTTT. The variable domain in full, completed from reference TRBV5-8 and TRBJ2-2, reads EAGVTQSPTHLIKTRGQQATLRCSPISGHTSVYWYQQALGLGLQFLLWYDEGEERNRGNFPPRFSGRQFPNYSSELNVNALELEDSALYLCASSSGGLAVNTGELFFGEGSRLTVL.

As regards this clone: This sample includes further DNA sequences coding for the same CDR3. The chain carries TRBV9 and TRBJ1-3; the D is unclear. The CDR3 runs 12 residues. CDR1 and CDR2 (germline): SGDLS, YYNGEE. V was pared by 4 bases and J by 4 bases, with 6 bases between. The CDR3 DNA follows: TGTGCCAGCAGCCCCTCAGGAAACACCATATATTTT. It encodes CASSPSGNTIYF.

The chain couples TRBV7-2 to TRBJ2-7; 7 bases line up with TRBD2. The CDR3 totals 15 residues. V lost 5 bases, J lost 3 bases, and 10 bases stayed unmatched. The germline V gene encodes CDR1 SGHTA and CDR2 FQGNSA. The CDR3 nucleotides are TGTGCCAGCAGCCCGACTAGCAAGGGGCACTACGAGCAGTACTTC. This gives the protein CASSPTSKGHYEQYF.

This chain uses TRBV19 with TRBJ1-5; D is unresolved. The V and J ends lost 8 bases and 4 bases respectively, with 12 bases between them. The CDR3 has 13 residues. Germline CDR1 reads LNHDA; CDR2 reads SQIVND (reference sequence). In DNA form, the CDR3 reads TGTGCCAGTCGAATCCGGGAGAATCAGCCCCAGCATTTT. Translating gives CASRIRENQPQHF.

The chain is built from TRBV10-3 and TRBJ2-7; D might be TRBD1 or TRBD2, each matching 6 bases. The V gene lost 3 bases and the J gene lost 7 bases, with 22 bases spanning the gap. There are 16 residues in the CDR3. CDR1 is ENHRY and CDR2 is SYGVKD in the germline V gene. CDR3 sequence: CAISDRGSGGKGEQYF. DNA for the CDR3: TGTGCCATCAGTGACAGGGGTAGCGGCGGAAAAGGGGAGCAGTACTTC.

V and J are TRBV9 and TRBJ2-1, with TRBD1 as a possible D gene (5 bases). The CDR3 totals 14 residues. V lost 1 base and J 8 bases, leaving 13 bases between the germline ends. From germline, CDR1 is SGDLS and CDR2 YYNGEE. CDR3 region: CASSVRGLWDEQFF. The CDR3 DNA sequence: TGTGCCAGCAGCGTAAGGGGCCTTTGGGATGAGCAGTTCTTC.

CDR3 in amino acids: CASSLDGGGNQPQHF. CDR3 nucleotide sequence: TGTGCCAGCAGCTTAGACGGGGGCGGCAATCAGCCCCAGCATTTT. V and J are TRBV7-8 and TRBJ1-5; D may be TRBD1 (6 bases). CDR3 size: 15 residues. The V end was cut by 1 base, the J end by 2 bases, with 9 bases between. Germline values: CDR1 SGHVS, CDR2 FQNEAQ.

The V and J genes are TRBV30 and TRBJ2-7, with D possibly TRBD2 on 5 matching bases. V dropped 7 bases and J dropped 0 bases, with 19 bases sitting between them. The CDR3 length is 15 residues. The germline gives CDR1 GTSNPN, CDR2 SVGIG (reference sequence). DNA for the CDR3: TGTGCCTCCTACGGTGGTGCGGGTCGCTCCTACGAGCAGTACTTC. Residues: CASYGGAGRSYEQYF.

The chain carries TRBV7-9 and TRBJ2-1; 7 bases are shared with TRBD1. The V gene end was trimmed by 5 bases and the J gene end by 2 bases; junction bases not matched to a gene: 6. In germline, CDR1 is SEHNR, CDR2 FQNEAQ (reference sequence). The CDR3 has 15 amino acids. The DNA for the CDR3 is TGTGCCAGCAGCACAGGGGCTGGCCCCTACAATGAGCAGTTCTTC. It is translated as CASSTGAGPYNEQFF.

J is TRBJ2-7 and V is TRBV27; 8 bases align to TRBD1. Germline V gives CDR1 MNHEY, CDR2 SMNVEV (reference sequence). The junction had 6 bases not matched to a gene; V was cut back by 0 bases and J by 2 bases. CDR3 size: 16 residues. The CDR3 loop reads CASSLSRTGTAYEQYF. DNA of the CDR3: TGTGCCAGCAGTTTATCGCGGACAGGGACAGCCTACGAGCAGTACTTC.

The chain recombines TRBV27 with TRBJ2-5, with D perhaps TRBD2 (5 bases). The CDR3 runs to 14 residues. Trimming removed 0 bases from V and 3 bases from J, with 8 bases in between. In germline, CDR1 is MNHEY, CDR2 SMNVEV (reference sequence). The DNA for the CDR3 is TGTGCCAGCAGTTTATCCACTAGGGAAGAGACCCAGTACTTC. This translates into CASSLSTREETQYF.